This entry describes one TCR beta chain. Here immunoSEQ multiplex PCR was the method, and the copy in TCRdb shows in-frame clones only, minus some. The data contain around 180,000 clones, approximately 94% of them singletons. This sample was included in a study of T cell responses to AZD1222 COVID-19 vaccine. Sequencing used peripheral blood, obtained on day 0 of AZD1222 vaccination. This clonotype was obtained from an adult in good health.

The CDR3 region is CASSQEIGGTGSYEQYF. The CDR3 coding sequence is TGCGCCAGCAGCCAAGAGATTGGTGGGACAGGGTCCTACGAGCAGTACTTC. The chain is built from TRBV4-1 and TRBJ2-7; 9 bases are shared with TRBD1. Germline CDR1 is MGHRA and CDR2 is YSYEKL. V was clipped by 0 bases and J by 1 base; unmatched bases: 7. The length of the CDR3 is 17 residues.